The next 24 T cell receptor beta chains were all read from a single sample in a study of regulatory T cells in long-lasting Graves disease. Time point here: persistent/refractory GD, antithyroid drugs over 5 years with positive TRAb. The authors made the TCR library using RNA they extracted from PBMCs. CDR3 regions were amplified by Arm-PCR using iRepertoire HTBI primers to build TCR beta libraries. TCRdb processed the multiplex PCR reads anew with MiXCR; each CDR3 protein has one entry. In the table there are about 430,000 distinct CDR3 sequences, over 20% of which are singletons. The material sequenced was peripheral blood mononuclear cells (PBMCs), taken when the disease was refractory, from a patient treated with antithyroid drugs. Source of these receptors: a female donor with Graves disease.

This clonotype was counted only a few times. The CDR3 reads CSARDDPLDEQYF. The CDR3 DNA sequence: TGCAGTGCTAGAGATGACCCGCTGGACGAGCAGTACTTC. J is TRBJ2-7 and V is TRBV20-1; D is ambiguous. Per germline, CDR1 DFQATT and CDR2 SNEGSKA (reference sequence). The length of the CDR3 is 13 residues. Trimming shortened V by 0 bases and J by 5 bases, and 11 bases separated the two germline ends.

This clonotype showed up just a few times. This chain links TRBV15 with TRBJ2-2; no reliable D call. The CDR3 covers 16 residues. Trimming took off 0 bases at V and 4 bases at J, with 12 bases between the two ends. CDR1 LNHNV and CDR2 YYDKDF come from the germline V gene (reference sequence). The CDR3 here is CATSRDSVTLTGELFF. The CDR3, as DNA: TGTGCCACCAGCAGAGATAGTGTGACCCTCACCGGGGAGCTGTTTTTT.

There are many counts of this clonotype. The chain links TRBV20-1 to TRBJ2-7; D is perhaps TRBD2 (5 bases). The CDR3 is 12 residues long. Trimming removed 4 bases from V and 5 bases from J, with 12 bases in between. Germline-derived CDR1 and CDR2 are DFQATT and SNEGSKA (reference sequence). In DNA form, the CDR3 reads TGCAGTGCTATCCCGGCTAGCCACGAGCAGTACTTC. Amino acid sequence: CSAIPASHEQYF.

This clonotype was recorded at least ten times. This chain joins TRBV2 and TRBJ2-7, with TRBD1 matching 9 bases. CDR1 SNHLY and CDR2 FYNNEI come from the germline V gene. CDR3 size: 12 residues. J was trimmed by 10 bases and V by 5 bases; bases with no gene match: 6. Here the CDR3 reads CASSSTGGEQYF. The CDR3 DNA follows: TGTGCCAGCAGTTCCACAGGGGGCGAACAGTACTTC.

The chain joins TRBV15 to TRBJ2-7; TRBD1 might be the D (5 bases). V shed 4 bases and J shed 5 bases, with 6 bases lying between them. The CDR3 has 11 residues. Germline V gene lookup returns CDR1 LNHNV and CDR2 YYDKDF (reference sequence). The CDR3 here is CATSNRNEQYF. The CDR3, as DNA: TGTGCCACCAGCAACAGGAACGAGCAGTACTTC.

This clonotype came up once. This chain links TRBV11-2 with TRBJ2-2; 12 bases agree with TRBD2. This CDR3 contains 17 residues. V dropped 5 bases and J dropped 0; count of bases not matched to a gene: 4. From germline, CDR1 is SGHAT and CDR2 FQNNGV. As DNA, the CDR3 is TGTGCCAGCAGCGCCGGACTAGCGGGAACGAACACCGGGGAGCTGTTTTTT. Amino acids: CASSAGLAGTNTGELFF.

The chain links TRBV20-1 to TRBJ2-7; 9 nucleotides agree with TRBD2. Per germline, CDR1 DFQATT and CDR2 SNEGSKA (reference sequence). V trimming: 6 bases; J trimming: 0 bases; junction bases outside the gene matches: 12. The CDR3 runs to 16 residues. CDR3 amino acids: CSAPAGGGWGSYEQYF. The CDR3 DNA reads TGCAGTGCCCCAGCGGGAGGAGGCTGGGGCTCCTACGAGCAGTACTTC.

CDR3 amino acids: CASSFFPPRGSNEQFF. CDR3 DNA sequence: TGTGCCAGCAGTTTTTTTCCACCTCGGGGTTCCAATGAGCAGTTCTTC. The chain has TRBV28 and TRBJ2-1; the D gene is possibly TRBD2 (5 bases). The V and J ends lost 3 bases and 6 bases respectively, with 18 bases between them. The CDR3 loop spans 16 amino acids. From germline, CDR1 is MDHEN and CDR2 SYDVKM.

This clonotype was counted at least ten times. The chain has TRBV28 and TRBJ2-4; D is possibly TRBD2 (6 bases). The CDR3 spans 16 residues. V lost 8 bases to trimming and J lost 1 base, with 18 bases between them. CDR1 is MDHEN, CDR2 SYDVKM, per germline. The CDR3 region has the DNA TGTGCCAGCTCCCGAGCCGGGGGTGAGGCCAAAAACATTCAGTACTTC. Amino acids: CASSRAGGEAKNIQYF.

This clonotype was observed many times. The chain is built from TRBV11-2 and TRBJ2-7, with a tentative D call TRBD2 (6 bases). Per the germline V gene, CDR1 is SGHAT and CDR2 is FQNNGV. The CDR3 is made up of 18 amino acids. With 0 bases removed from V and 2 bases from J, the gap between germline ends came to 20 bases. The CDR3 reads CASSLEGSPGRRAYEQYF. Written as DNA, the CDR3 is TGTGCCAGCAGCTTAGAGGGGTCCCCCGGGAGACGAGCCTACGAGCAGTACTTC.

This clonotype was counted only a few times. This rearrangement joins TRBV9 to TRBJ2-7, with no clear D. Germline CDR1 is SGDLS and CDR2 is YYNGEE. V was clipped by 0 bases and J by 3 bases, with 13 bases between them. The CDR3 is made up of 15 amino acids. DNA for the CDR3: TGTGCCAGCAGCGTAGTAAGTGGCCCAGTCTACGAGCAGTACTTC. It encodes CASSVVSGPVYEQYF.

There are many counts of this clonotype. The V gene is TRBV12-3 or TRBV12-4, the J gene TRBJ2-7; 13 bases agree with TRBD2. The junction had 0 bases not matched to a gene; V was cut back by 6 bases and J by 1 base. The CDR3 consists of 14 residues. CDR3 sequence reads: CASRTSGRSYEQYF. Here the CDR3 DNA reads TGTGCCAGCAGGACTAGCGGGAGGTCCTACGAGCAGTACTTC.

A few counts support this clonotype. The V call is TRBV5-4, the J call TRBJ1-1; D is unresolved. The V end lost 5 bases, the J end lost 1 base, and 9 bases lay between the germline ends. CDR1 and CDR2 from the germline V gene are SGHNT and YYREEE (reference sequence). The CDR3 loop spans 13 amino acids. DNA of the CDR3: TGTGCCAGCAGTTCTATAGAGAACACTGAAGCTTTCTTT. As protein: CASSSIENTEAFF.

This clonotype was recorded many times. The rearrangement joins TRBV7-8 to TRBJ2-7; weak D call: TRBD2 (5 bases). The germline gives CDR1 SGHVS, CDR2 FQNEAQ. This CDR3 is 15 amino acids long. Trimming cost V 2 bases and J 5 bases, with 16 bases left between them. The CDR3 is CASSLYWGESDEQYF. The CDR3 DNA follows: TGTGCCAGCAGCTTATATTGGGGAGAGAGCGACGAGCAGTACTTC.

This clonotype was counted many times. V gene TRBV7-9 combines with J gene TRBJ1-5; D not certain. Per the germline V gene, CDR1 is SEHNR and CDR2 is FQNEAQ (reference sequence). Trimming stripped 5 bases from V and 5 bases from J, with 16 bases between. CDR3 length: 15 amino acids. The CDR3: CASSHQARPDQPQHF. The DNA of the CDR3 is TGTGCCAGCAGCCACCAGGCGCGGCCAGATCAGCCCCAGCATTTT.

This clonotype was counted at least ten times. CDR3 region: CASSPGTSGYNEQFF. The CDR3 region has the DNA TGTGCCAGCAGTCCCGGGACTAGCGGCTACAATGAGCAGTTCTTC. V usage is TRBV6-1 and J usage is TRBJ2-1; 11 bases line up with TRBD2. The V gene end was trimmed by 5 bases and the J gene end by 3 bases; junction bases not matched to a gene: 3. Germline V gene data show CDR1 as MNHNS and CDR2 as SASEGT. The CDR3 extends over 15 amino acids.

V gene TRBV20-1 combines with J gene TRBJ2-7; 14 nucleotides line up with TRBD2. The CDR3 contains 17 residues. V lost 0 bases to trimming and J lost 3 bases; unmatched junction nucleotides: 7. Germline V gene lookup returns CDR1 DFQATT and CDR2 SNEGSKA (reference sequence). CDR3 sequence reads: CSARDPGTSGSFYEQYF. CDR3 nucleotide sequence: TGCAGTGCTAGAGATCCCGGGACTAGCGGGAGTTTCTACGAGCAGTACTTC.

The chain employs TRBV27 and TRBJ1-4; D unresolved. In germline, CDR1 is MNHEY, CDR2 SMNVEV (reference sequence). Trimming cost V 5 bases and J 8 bases, with 9 bases left between them. The CDR3 runs to 12 residues. The CDR3 nucleotides read TGTGCCAGCAGTCTGGAAGGCGAAAAACTGTTTTTT. Translating gives CASSLEGEKLFF.

The chain carries TRBV4-1 and TRBJ2-7; D is unresolved. In germline, CDR1 is MGHRA, CDR2 YSYEKL. Trimming shortened V by 1 base and J by 0 bases, and 13 bases separated the two germline ends. The CDR3 is 16 amino acids. CDR3 nucleotides: TGCGCCAGCAGCCAAGGATACAGCCTTAGCTCCTACGAGCAGTACTTC. Protein product: CASSQGYSLSSYEQYF.

Comment on this clonotype: Given a much more abundant clone one base away, this may be a read error. This chain connects TRBV7-2 to TRBJ2-7; 8 positions agree with TRBD1. V trimming: 5 bases; J trimming: 5 bases; junction bases outside the gene matches: 8. CDR1 is SGHTA and CDR2 is FQGNSA in the germline V gene. This CDR3 spans 14 amino acids. CDR3 region: CASSHRDRSHEQYF. In nucleotides, the CDR3 is TGTGCCAGCAGCCACCGGGACAGGAGTCACGAGCAGTACTTC.

This clonotype was recorded at least ten times. The chain has TRBV2 and TRBJ2-6; D may be TRBD2 (5 bases). The germline gives CDR1 SNHLY, CDR2 FYNNEI. CDR3 length: 14 amino acids. V was pared by 4 bases and J by 2 bases, with 6 bases between. CDR3 in DNA: TGTGCCAGCAGTGCTAGCCCTGGGGCCAACGTCCTGACTTTC. Its translation: CASSASPGANVLTF.

This clonotype occurred many times. V is TRBV2 and J is TRBJ1-5; the match to TRBD1 covers 11 bases. V was pared by 9 bases and J by 4 bases, with 2 bases of the junction left unmatched. The CDR3 runs to 13 residues. CDR1 SNHLY and CDR2 FYNNEI come from the germline V gene. The CDR3 spells CASGTGGNQPQHF. The DNA of the CDR3 is TGTGCCAGTGGGACAGGGGGAAATCAGCCCCAGCATTTT.

This clonotype was observed a handful of times. Relative to the germline gene, one junction end is altered; a read error may explain this. This chain connects TRBV6-1 to TRBJ2-7; 9 nucleotides match TRBD1. The CDR3 loop spans 14 amino acids. Germline loops: CDR1 MNHNS, CDR2 SASEGT. The CDR3 protein is CASRPTGGTYGQYF. CDR3 coding DNA: TGTGCCAGCAGGCCGACAGGGGGGACCTACGGGCAGTACTTC.

In its sample, this clonotype was seen a few times. CDR3 DNA: TGCGCCAGCAGCTTGGATGAGAGAGATGGCTACACCTTC. It encodes CASSLDERDGYTF. The chain has TRBV5-1 and TRBJ1-2; D ambiguous. The germline gives CDR1 SGHRS, CDR2 YFSETQ. The CDR3 consists of 13 residues. V lost 0 bases to trimming and J lost 6 bases, with 9 bases between them.